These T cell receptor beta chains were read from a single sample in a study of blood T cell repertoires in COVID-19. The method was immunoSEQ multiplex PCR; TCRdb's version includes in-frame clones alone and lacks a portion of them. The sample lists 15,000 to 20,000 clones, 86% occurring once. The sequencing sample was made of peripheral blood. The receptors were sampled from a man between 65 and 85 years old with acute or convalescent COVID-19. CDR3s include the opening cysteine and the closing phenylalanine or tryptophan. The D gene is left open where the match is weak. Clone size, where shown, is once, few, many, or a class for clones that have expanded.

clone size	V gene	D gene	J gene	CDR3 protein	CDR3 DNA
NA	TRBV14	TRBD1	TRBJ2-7	CASSLGQGFHEQYF	TGTGCCAGCAGCCTCGGACAGGGATTCCACGAGCAGTACTTC
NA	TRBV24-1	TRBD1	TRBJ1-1	CATSDFFFGWDRVKTEAFF	TGTGCCACCAGTGATTTCTTTTTCGGCTGGGACAGGGTGAAAACTGAAGCTTTCTTT
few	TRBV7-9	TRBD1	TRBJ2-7	CASRRDRDLDYEQYF	TGTGCCAGCAGGAGGGACAGGGACCTCGACTACGAGCAGTACTTC
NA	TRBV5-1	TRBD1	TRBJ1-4	CASSAGQGALFF	TGCGCCAGCAGCGCGGGACAGGGCGCGCTGTTTTTT
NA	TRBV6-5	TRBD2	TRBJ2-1	CATEPGLTYNEQFF	TGTGCCACCGAGCCGGGACTAACCTACAATGAGCAGTTCTTC
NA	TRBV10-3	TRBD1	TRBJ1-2	CAISEWTGNGYTF	TGTGCCATCAGTGAATGGACAGGGAATGGCTACACCTTC
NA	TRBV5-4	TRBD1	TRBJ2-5	CASNPTGVGETQYF	TGTGCCAGCAACCCGACAGGGGTCGGTGAGACCCAGTACTTC
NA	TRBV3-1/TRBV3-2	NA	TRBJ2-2	CASSPHGGGELFF	TGTGCCAGCAGCCCCCACGGCGGCGGGGAGCTGTTTTTT
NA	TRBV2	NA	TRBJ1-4	CASSVGEYDEKLFF	TGTGCCAGCAGTGTCGGGGAATACGATGAAAAACTGTTTTTT
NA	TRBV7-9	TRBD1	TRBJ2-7	CASSTGQNSYEQYF	TGTGCCAGCAGCACGGGACAGAACTCCTACGAGCAGTACTTC
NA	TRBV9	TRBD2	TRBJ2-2	CASSASGSPGTGELFF	TGTGCCAGCAGTGCTAGCGGGTCCCCTGGCACCGGGGAGCTGTTTTTT
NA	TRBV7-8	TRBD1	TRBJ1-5	CASSFLGQGRSQPQHF	TGTGCCAGCAGCTTCTTAGGACAGGGCAGAAGTCAGCCCCAGCATTTT
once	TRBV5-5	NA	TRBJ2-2	CASSSYTGELFF	TGTGCCAGCAGCTCATACACCGGGGAGCTGTTTTTT
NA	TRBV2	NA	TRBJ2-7	CASSYSEQYF	TGTGCCAGCAGTTACAGCGAGCAGTACTTC
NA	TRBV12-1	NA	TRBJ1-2	CASSTHEEGAYGYTF	TGTGCCAGCAGCACCCACGAAGAGGGGGCCTATGGCTACACCTTC
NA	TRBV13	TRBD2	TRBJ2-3	CASSLGAGVLSDTQYF	TGTGCCAGCAGCTTAGGAGCGGGAGTTTTGTCAGATACGCAGTATTTT
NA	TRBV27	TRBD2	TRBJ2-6	CASSLTGGWGANVLTF	TGTGCCAGCAGTTTGACGGGGGGTTGGGGGGCCAACGTCCTGACTTTC
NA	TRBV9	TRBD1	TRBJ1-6	CASSQGGEGSPLHF	TGTGCCAGCAGCCAAGGGGGCGAAGGTTCACCCCTCCACTTT
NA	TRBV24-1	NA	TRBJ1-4	CATRPRGRATNEKLFF	TGTGCCACCAGACCCCGGGGTCGGGCAACTAATGAAAAACTGTTTTTT
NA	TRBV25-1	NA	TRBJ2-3	CASSPRLSTDTQYF	TGTGCCAGCAGTCCTCGACTTAGCACAGATACGCAGTATTTT
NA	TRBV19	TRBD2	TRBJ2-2	CASSVSLAGVETGELFF	TGTGCCAGTAGTGTCTCGCTAGCGGGAGTTGAAACCGGGGAGCTGTTTTTT
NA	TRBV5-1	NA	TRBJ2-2	CASSFQGTGELFF	TGCGCCAGCAGCTTCCAGGGAACCGGGGAGCTGTTTTTT
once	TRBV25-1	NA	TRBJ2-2	CASSGFQGYTGELFF	TGTGCCAGCAGTGGTTTCCAGGGTTACACCGGGGAGCTGTTTTTT
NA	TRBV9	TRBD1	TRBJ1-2	CASSPRTGPYGYTF	TGTGCCAGCAGCCCCCGGACAGGACCCTATGGCTACACCTTC
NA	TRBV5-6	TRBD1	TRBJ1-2	CASSSGQGSPLSYGYTF	TGTGCCAGCAGCTCCGGACAGGGTTCCCCCTTGAGCTATGGCTACACCTTC
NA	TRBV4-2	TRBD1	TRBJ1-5	CASSPSGTGSQPQHF	TGTGCCAGCAGCCCATCCGGGACAGGGTCTCAGCCCCAGCATTTT
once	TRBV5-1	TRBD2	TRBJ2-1	CASSLGVAGGAYNEQFF	TGCGCCAGCAGCTTGGGGGTAGCGGGAGGGGCTTACAATGAGCAGTTCTTC
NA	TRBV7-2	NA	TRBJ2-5	CASSYTETQYF	TGTGCCAGCAGCTACACAGAGACCCAGTACTTC
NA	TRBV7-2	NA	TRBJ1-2	CASSLVRGGYTF	TGTGCCAGCAGCTTAGTCAGGGGTGGCTACACCTTC
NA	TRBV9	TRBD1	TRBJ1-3	CASSAGTGSVTIYF	TGTGCCAGCAGCGCAGGGACAGGGAGCGTCACCATATATTTT
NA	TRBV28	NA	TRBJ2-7	CASSFMGFIPGEQYF	TGTGCCAGCAGTTTTATGGGGTTTATACCGGGGGAGCAGTACTTC
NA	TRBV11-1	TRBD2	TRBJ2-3	CAASTSGGDTQYF	TGTGCCGCCTCGACTAGCGGCGGGGATACGCAGTATTTT
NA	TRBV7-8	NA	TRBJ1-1	CASSLNSHTEAFF	TGTGCCAGCAGCTTGAACAGCCACACTGAAGCTTTCTTT
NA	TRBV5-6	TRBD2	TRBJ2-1	CASSSGTSGRSSYNEQFF	TGTGCCAGCAGTTCTGGGACTAGCGGGAGGAGCTCCTACAATGAGCAGTTCTTC
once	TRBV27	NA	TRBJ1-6	CASSLTRQSPLHF	TGTGCCAGCAGTTTAACCAGGCAGTCACCCCTCCACTTT
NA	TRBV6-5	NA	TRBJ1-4	CASSSPVATNEKLFF	TGTGCCAGCAGCTCCCCGGTTGCAACTAATGAAAAACTGTTTTTT
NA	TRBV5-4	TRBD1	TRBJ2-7	CASRSNPGGEGLYF	TGTGCCAGCAGATCCAATCCAGGGGGCGAGGGTCTGTACTTC
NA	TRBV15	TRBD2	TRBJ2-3	CATSSFLADKWVTQYF	TGTGCCACCAGCAGTTTCCTAGCGGATAAATGGGTTACGCAGTATTTT
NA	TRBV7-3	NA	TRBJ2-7	CASSLKGGEQYF	TGTGCCAGCAGCTTAAAAGGGGGTGAGCAGTACTTC
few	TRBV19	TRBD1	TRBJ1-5	CASSIDLGQGKMSNQPQHF	TGTGCCAGTAGTATAGATCTCGGACAGGGGAAGATGAGCAATCAGCCCCAGCATTTT
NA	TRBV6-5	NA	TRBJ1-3	CASTTDYSGNTIYF	TGTGCCAGCACCACAGACTATTCTGGAAACACCATATATTTT
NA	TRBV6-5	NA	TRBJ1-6	CASSYGQGNSSPLHF	TGTGCCAGCAGTTACGGGCAGGGCAATAGTTCACCCCTCCACTTT